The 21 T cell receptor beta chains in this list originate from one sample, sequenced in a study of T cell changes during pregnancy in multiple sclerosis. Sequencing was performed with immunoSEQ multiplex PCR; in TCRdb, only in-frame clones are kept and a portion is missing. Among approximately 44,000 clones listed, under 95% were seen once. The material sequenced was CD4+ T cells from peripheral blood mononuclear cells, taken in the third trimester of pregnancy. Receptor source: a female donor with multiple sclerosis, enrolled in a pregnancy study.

The CDR3 reads CASSVTSGSPGELFF. Written as DNA, the CDR3 is TGTGCCAGCAGCGTAACTAGCGGGAGTCCCGGGGAGCTGTTTTTT. The J gene is TRBJ2-2, the V gene TRBV9; TRBD2 aligns across 11 bases. The CDR3 runs 15 residues. The V gene end was trimmed by 1 base and the J gene end by 6 bases; junction bases not matched to a gene: 2. Germline loops: CDR1 SGDLS, CDR2 YYNGEE.

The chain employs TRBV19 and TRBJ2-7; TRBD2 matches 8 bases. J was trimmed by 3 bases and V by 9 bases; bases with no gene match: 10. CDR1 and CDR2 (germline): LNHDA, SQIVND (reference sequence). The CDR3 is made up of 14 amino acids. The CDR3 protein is CASSRAGGHYEQYF. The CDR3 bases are TGTGCCAGCTCGAGGGCGGGAGGTCACTACGAGCAGTACTTC.

CDR3 protein: CASRKLTDSVYGYTF. The CDR3 DNA is TGTGCCAGCAGGAAATTAACGGACAGCGTCTATGGCTACACCTTC. The chain employs TRBV7-2 and TRBJ1-2; D is possibly TRBD1 (6 bases). This CDR3 is built from 15 residues. Germline CDR1 reads SGHTA; CDR2 reads FQGNSA. The germline V and J ends were trimmed by 6 bases and 4 bases, with 18 bases remaining between them.

DNA for the CDR3: TGTGCCAGTAGTCCCCGCGGAGCGGGCCGAGCCAAAAACATTCAGTACTTC. This gives the protein CASSPRGAGRAKNIQYF. This chain links TRBV19 with TRBJ2-4, with a possible D match to TRBD2 (6 bases). Looked up from germline, CDR1 is LNHDA and CDR2 is SQIVND (reference sequence). The CDR3 runs 17 residues. The V gene lost 5 bases and the J gene lost 0 bases, with 17 bases spanning the gap. The full variable domain, completed using reference TRBV19 and TRBJ2-4, is DGGITQSPKYLFRKEGQNVTLSCEQNLNHDAMYWYRQDPGQGLRLIYYSQIVNDFQKGDIAEGYSVSREKKESFPLTVTSAQKNPTAFYLCASSPRGAGRAKNIQYFGAGTRLSVL.

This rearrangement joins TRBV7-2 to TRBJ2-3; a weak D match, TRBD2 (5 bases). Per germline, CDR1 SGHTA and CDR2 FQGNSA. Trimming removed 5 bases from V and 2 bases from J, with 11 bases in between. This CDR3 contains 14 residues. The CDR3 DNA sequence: TGTGCCAGCAGCCCACGAGGGTTCACAGATACGCAGTATTTT. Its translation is CASSPRGFTDTQYF.

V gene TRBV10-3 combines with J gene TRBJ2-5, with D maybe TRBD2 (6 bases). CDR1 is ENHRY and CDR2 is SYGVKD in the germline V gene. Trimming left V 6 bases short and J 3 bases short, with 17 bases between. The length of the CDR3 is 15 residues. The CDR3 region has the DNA TGTGCCATCAGAAGTCAGGTGACGGGAGAAGAGACCCAGTACTTC. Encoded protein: CAIRSQVTGEETQYF.

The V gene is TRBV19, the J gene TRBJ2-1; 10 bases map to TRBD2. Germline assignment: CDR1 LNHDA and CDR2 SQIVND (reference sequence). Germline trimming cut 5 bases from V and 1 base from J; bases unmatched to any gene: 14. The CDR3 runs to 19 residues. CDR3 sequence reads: CASSRASGSQIASYNEQFF. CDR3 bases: TGTGCCAGTAGTCGGGCTAGCGGGAGCCAAATCGCATCCTACAATGAGCAGTTCTTC.

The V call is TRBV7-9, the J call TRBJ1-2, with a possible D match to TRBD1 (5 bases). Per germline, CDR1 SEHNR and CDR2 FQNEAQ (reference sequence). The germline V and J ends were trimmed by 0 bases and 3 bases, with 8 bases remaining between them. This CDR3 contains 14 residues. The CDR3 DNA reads TGTGCCAGCAGCTTAGCTAGGGGTGACTATGGCTACACCTTC. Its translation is CASSLARGDYGYTF.

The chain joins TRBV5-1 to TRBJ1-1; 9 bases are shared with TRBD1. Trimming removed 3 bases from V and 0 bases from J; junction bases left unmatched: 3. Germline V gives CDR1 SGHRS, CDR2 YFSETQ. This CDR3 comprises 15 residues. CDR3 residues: CASSSGQGMNTEAFF. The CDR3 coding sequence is TGCGCCAGCAGCTCGGGACAGGGCATGAACACTGAAGCTTTCTTT.

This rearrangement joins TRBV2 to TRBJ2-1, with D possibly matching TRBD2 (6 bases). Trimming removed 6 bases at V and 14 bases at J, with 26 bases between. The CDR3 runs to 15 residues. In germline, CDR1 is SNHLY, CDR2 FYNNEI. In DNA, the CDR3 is TGTGCCAGCAGGGAGGGCGGGCTTCGAGGGGAGGAGGAGTTCTTC. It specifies CASREGGLRGEEEFF.

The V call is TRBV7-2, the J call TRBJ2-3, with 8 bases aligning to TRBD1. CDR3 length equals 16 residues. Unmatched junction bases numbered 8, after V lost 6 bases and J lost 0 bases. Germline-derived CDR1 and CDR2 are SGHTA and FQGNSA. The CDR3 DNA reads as TGTGCCAGCAGTCAGGCAGGGGGCGGAAGCACAGATACGCAGTATTTT. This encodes CASSQAGGGSTDTQYF. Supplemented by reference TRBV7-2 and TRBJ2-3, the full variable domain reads GAGVSQSPSNKVTEKGKDVELRCDPISGHTALYWYRQSLGQGLEFLIYFQGNSAPDKSGLPSDRFSAERTGGSVSTLTIQRTQQEDSAVYLCASSQAGGGSTDTQYFGPGTRLTVL.

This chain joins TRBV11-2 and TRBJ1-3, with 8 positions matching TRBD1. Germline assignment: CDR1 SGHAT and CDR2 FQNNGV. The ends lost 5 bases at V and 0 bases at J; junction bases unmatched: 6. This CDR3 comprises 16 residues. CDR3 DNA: TGTGCCAGCAGCCGATGGACAGGGACCTCTGGAAACACCATATATTTT. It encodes CASSRWTGTSGNTIYF.

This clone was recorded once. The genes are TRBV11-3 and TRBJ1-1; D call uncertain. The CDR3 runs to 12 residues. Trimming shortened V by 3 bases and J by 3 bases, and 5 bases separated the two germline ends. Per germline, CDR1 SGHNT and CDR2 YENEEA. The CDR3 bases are TGTGCCAGCAGCTTCCCGTACACTGAAGCTTTCTTT. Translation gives CASSFPYTEAFF.

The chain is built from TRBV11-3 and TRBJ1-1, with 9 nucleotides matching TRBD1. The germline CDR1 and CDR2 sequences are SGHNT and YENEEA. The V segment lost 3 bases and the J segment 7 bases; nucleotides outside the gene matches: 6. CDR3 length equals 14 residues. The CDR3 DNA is TGTGCCAGCAGCTTCTCACAGGGGGCGAATGAAGCTTTCTTT. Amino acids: CASSFSQGANEAFF.

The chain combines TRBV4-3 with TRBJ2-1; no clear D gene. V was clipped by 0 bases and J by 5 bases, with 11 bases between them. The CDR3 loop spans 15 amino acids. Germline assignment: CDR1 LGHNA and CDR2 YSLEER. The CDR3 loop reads CASSQEVAVHNEQFF. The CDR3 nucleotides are TGCGCCAGCAGCCAAGAAGTAGCAGTGCACAATGAGCAGTTCTTC.

CDR3 region: CASSLVGPGSGSNSPLHF. The CDR3 DNA sequence: TGTGCCAGCAGCTTAGTAGGTCCCGGGTCTGGGAGTAATTCACCCCTCCACTTT. The gene calls are TRBV7-8 and TRBJ1-6; the D is unclear. The CDR3 runs 18 residues. Between the trimmed V and J ends, which lost 1 base and 6 bases, there was a span of 19 bases. Germline V gene lookup returns CDR1 SGHVS and CDR2 FQNEAQ.

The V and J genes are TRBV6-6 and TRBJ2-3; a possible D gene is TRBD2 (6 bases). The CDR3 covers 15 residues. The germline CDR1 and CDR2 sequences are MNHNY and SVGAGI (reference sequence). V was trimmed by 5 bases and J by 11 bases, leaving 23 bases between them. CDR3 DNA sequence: TGTGCCAGCAGTCCCGGGACTCCACCCGAGGGGTGGCAGTATTTT. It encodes CASSPGTPPEGWQYF.

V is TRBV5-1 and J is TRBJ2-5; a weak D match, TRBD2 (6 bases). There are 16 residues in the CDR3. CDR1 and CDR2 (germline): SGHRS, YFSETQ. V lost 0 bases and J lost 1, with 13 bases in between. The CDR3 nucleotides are TGCGCCAGCAGCTTGGTTGTTGTCGGGGGCCAAGAGACCCAGTACTTC. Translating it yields CASSLVVVGGQETQYF.

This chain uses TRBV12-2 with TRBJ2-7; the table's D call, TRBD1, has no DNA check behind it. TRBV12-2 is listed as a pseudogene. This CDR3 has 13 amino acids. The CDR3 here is CASPNRGQDEQYF. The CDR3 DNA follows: TGTGCAAGTCCCAACAGGGGACAAGACGAGCAGTACTTC.

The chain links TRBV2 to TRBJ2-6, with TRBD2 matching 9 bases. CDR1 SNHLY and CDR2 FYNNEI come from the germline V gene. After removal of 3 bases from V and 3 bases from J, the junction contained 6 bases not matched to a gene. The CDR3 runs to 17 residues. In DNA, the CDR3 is TGTGCCAGCAGTGATGCAGCGGGAGGCCGTGGGGCCAACGTCCTGACTTTC. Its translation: CASSDAAGGRGANVLTF.

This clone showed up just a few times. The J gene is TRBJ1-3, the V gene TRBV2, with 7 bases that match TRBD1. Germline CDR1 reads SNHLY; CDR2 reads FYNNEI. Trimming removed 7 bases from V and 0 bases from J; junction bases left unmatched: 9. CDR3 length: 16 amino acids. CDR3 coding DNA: TGTGCCAGCACTCCAAGGACAGGTGGCTCTGGAAACACCATATATTTT. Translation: CASTPRTGGSGNTIYF.